The present entry profiles one T cell receptor beta chain with its context. Sequencing used immunoSEQ multiplex PCR; TCRdb keeps in-frame clones, though not all of them. Found here are 55,000 to 75,000 clones, 91% of them singletons; the top ten hold about 3.9%. The V gene end was trimmed by 4 bases and the J gene end by 3 bases; junction bases not matched to a gene: 3. Germline CDR1 reads SGHRS; CDR2 reads YFSETQ. The length of the CDR3 is 14 residues. The sample originates from a study of technical replicates of blood from several donors. The sequence was collected from a human donor in good health. Some clones in this sample may be carry-over from other donors' samples. Sequenced input: PBMCs. The V call is TRBV5-1, the J call TRBJ2-2; 7 bases match TRBD2. The CDR3 nucleotides are TGCGCCAGCAGCCCCCGGGGGGACACCGGGGAGCTGTTTTTT. This gives the protein CASSPRGDTGELFF.